This T cell receptor (beta chain) was captured by sequencing in a study of cytomegalovirus exposure and HLA in healthy donors. Overall study findings and caveats: TCR beta V segments were, for the most part, productive about 87% or about 30% of the time in an earlier analysis. The study labeled approximately 150 TCR beta chains cytomegalovirus-associated. Solely CMV serostatus was available to characterize immune exposure. For most TCR sequences rarity was the rule, although some public TCRs occurred in many donors.

Use of 60 Vbeta and 13 Jbeta primers characterized the PCR. Some clones are missing from TCRdb's copy, which holds only in-frame ones; the method was immunoSEQ multiplex PCR. The data contain approximately 150,000 clones, roughly three quarters of them seen just once; the ten biggest clones take up around 3.2%. This clone was recorded once. The antigen remains unidentified. The germline V gene encodes CDR1 LGHNA and CDR2 YSLEER. The CDR3 extends over 18 amino acids. The junction had 11 bases not matched to a gene; V was cut back by 3 bases and J by 2 bases. This clonotype was obtained from a human donor in good health. The chain links TRBV4-3 to TRBJ2-3, with 10 bases matching TRBD1. What was sequenced was PBMCs. The CDR3 region is CASSHPIRDRGVTDTQYF. The CDR3 DNA is TGCGCCAGCAGCCACCCTATCCGGGACAGGGGCGTCACAGATACGCAGTATTTT.